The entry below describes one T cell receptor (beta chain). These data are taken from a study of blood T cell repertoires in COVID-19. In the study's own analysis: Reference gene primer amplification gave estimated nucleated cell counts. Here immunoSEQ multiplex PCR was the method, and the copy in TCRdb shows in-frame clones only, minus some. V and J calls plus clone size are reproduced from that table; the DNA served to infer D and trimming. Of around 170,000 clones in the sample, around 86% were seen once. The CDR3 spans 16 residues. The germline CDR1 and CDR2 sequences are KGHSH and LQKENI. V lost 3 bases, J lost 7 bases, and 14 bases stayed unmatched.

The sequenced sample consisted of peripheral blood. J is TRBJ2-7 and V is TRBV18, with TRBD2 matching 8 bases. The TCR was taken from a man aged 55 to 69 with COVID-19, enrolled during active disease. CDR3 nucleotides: TGTGCCAGCTCACCCCCCTTCACTAGCGGAGGCGGTGAGCAGTACTTC. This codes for CASSPPFTSGGGEQYF.